This TCR beta chain stems from a study of CD4 T cell repertoires in COVID-19. Looking at the study overall: Other coronavirus spike proteins restimulated relabeled CFSE-low cells expanded with IL-2 for around ten days.

Sequencing used immunoSEQ multiplex PCR; TCRdb keeps in-frame clones, though not all of them. The table shows about 75,000 clones, with 80% to 90% occurring only once. Whole-study findings and limits: Sharing of several most expanded SARS-CoV-2-reactive clonotypes across memory subsets suggested intraclonal diversification.

On this clone: No antigen is known for it.

The CDR3 consists of 13 residues. V was cut by 3 bases and J by 1 base, with 9 bases left in between. Germline lookup yields CDR1 SQVTM and CDR2 ANQGSEA. This TCR was recovered from a human donor who had COVID-19. Sequencing used CD4+ T cells from peripheral blood, obtained after recovery from COVID-19. This chain joins TRBV29-1 and TRBJ1-1; D gene uncertain. CDR3 sequence reads: CSVDYGTNTEAFF. The CDR3 nucleotides are TGCAGCGTTGACTACGGCACGAACACTGAAGCTTTCTTT.